This TCR beta chain is from a study of T cell responses to AZD1222 COVID-19 vaccine. Study-wide background: Pooling of second doses given at about 4 or about 12 weeks was done. Study-wide results and limits: Repertoire sampling occurred only after the peak T cell response. Spike was spanned by vaccine-associated CD4 TCRs, which were dominant at 160-218 and 743-854. Among those given AZD1222, only 6 or 7 were seropositive at baseline.

On this clone itself: What it recognizes is unknown.

Generated by immunoSEQ multiplex PCR, the TCRdb table keeps only in-frame clones and is missing some. The sample shows tens of thousands of clones, approximately 90% of them seen only once. The germline gives CDR1 SNHLY, CDR2 FYNNEI. This CDR3 has 15 amino acids. Trimming took 6 bases from V and 0 from J, leaving 12 bases between them. The V gene is TRBV2, the J gene TRBJ1-3; D gene uncertain. The material sequenced was peripheral blood, taken on day 0 of AZD1222 vaccination. This clonotype was sampled from an adult in good health. The CDR3 loop reads CASRVDETSGNTIYF. The CDR3, as DNA: TGTGCCAGCAGGGTGGATGAGACCTCTGGAAACACCATATATTTT.